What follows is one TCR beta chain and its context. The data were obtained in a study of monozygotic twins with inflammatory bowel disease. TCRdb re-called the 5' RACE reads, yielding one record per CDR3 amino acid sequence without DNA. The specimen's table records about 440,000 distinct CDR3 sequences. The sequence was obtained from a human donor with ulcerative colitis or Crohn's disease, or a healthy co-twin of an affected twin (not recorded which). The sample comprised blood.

This CDR3 reads CASSLVGARRETQYF. V usage is TRBV5-1 and J usage is TRBJ2-5; lacking DNA, the TRBD2 call made by TCRdb goes unchecked. Germline V gives CDR1 SGHRS, CDR2 YFSETQ. The CDR3 has 15 residues.